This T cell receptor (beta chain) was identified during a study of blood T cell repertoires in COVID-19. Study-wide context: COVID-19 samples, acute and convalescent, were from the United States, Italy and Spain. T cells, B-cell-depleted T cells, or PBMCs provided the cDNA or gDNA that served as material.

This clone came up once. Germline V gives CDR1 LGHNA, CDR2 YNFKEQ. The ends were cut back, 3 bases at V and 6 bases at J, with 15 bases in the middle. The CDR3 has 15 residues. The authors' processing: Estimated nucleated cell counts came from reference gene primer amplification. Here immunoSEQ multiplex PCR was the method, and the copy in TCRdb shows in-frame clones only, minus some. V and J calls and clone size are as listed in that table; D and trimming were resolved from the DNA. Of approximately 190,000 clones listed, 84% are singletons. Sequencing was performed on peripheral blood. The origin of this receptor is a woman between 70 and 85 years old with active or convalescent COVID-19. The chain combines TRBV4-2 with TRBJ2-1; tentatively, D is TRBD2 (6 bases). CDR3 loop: CASSQRRGMINEQFF. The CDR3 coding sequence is TGTGCCAGCAGCCAGCGTCGGGGGATGATCAATGAGCAGTTCTTC.